Listed here are 20 T cell receptor beta chains from one sample, sequenced in a study of cytomegalovirus exposure and HLA in healthy donors. PCR amplification relied on 60 Vbeta primers (plus 13 Jbeta primers). The repertoire was sequenced with immunoSEQ multiplex PCR; TCRdb's copy has only in-frame clones and lacks some. The table includes over 200,000 clones, approximately 82% detected once. The sample comprised PBMCs. These receptors were collected from a male donor in good health and CMV-seronegative.

The V call is TRBV28, the J call TRBJ1-2, with TRBD1 as a possible D gene (6 bases). Trimming took 1 base from V and 4 from J, leaving 7 bases between them. The CDR3 extends over 13 amino acids. Germline V CDR1 and CDR2: MDHEN, SYDVKM. CDR3 bases: TGTGCCAGCAGTTTATTGGGGGCCTATGGCTACACCTTC. Protein: CASSLLGAYGYTF.

This clone has only one observation. The J gene is TRBJ2-7, the V gene TRBV29-1; D possibly corresponds to TRBD2 (6 bases). CDR1 is SQVTM, CDR2 ANQGSEA, per germline. The germline V and J ends were trimmed by 4 bases and 2 bases, with 12 bases remaining between them. The CDR3 contains 13 residues. Here the CDR3 DNA reads TGCAGCGTTGGGGTGGCGGGACCCTACGAGCAGTACTTC. It translates to CSVGVAGPYEQYF.

V gene TRBV9 combines with J gene TRBJ2-7; 11 bases are a match to TRBD2. V dropped 3 bases and J dropped 3; count of bases not matched to a gene: 8. CDR3 length: 16 amino acids. CDR1 and CDR2 (germline): SGDLS, YYNGEE. CDR3 in DNA: TGTGCCAGCAGCGAAGACCCCACTAGCGGGAGCTACGAGCAGTACTTC. This translates into CASSEDPTSGSYEQYF.

The genes are TRBV28 and TRBJ1-6; 8 bases line up with TRBD1. The CDR3 has 16 residues. V lost 6 bases and J lost 7; bases outside the gene matches: 11. In germline, CDR1 is MDHEN, CDR2 SYDVKM. The chain's CDR3 is CASRLPGQGKNSPLHF. CDR3 DNA sequence: TGTGCCAGCAGGCTCCCCGGACAGGGTAAAAATTCACCCCTCCACTTT.

The gene calls are TRBV19 and TRBJ1-1; 8 nucleotides match TRBD1. V lost 5 bases, J lost 1 base, and 6 bases stayed unmatched. The CDR3 loop spans 15 amino acids. Germline CDR1 is LNHDA and CDR2 is SQIVND (reference sequence). The CDR3 reads CASSVAGGRNTEAFF. CDR3 sequence (DNA): TGTGCCAGTAGTGTTGCAGGGGGCCGGAACACTGAAGCTTTCTTT.

CDR3 bases: TGTGCCAGCAGTGTGCGGGGGAGCTCCTACAATGAGCAGTTCTTC. It is translated as CASSVRGSSYNEQFF. V gene TRBV6-1 combines with J gene TRBJ2-1, with 7 bases fitting TRBD2. Per germline, CDR1 MNHNS and CDR2 SASEGT. Trimming cost V 4 bases and J 0 bases; bases outside gene matches: 3. The CDR3 covers 15 residues.

The chain joins TRBV18 to TRBJ1-2, with TRBD1 matching over 8 bases. Germline V gene sequence: CDR1 KGHSH, CDR2 LQKENI. V shed 3 bases, J shed 2 bases, and the junction held 2 bases outside the gene matches. This CDR3 is built from 14 residues. CDR3 region: CASSPDRDNYGYTF. CDR3 in DNA: TGTGCCAGCTCACCGGACAGGGACAACTATGGCTACACCTTC.

The V call is TRBV28, the J call TRBJ1-5, with D perhaps matching TRBD1 (5 bases). This CDR3 has 12 residues. Trimming cost V 5 bases and J 13 bases, with 15 bases left between them. Per the germline V gene, CDR1 is MDHEN and CDR2 is SYDVKM. The CDR3 DNA reads TGTGCCAGCAGTGCCTATACAGGCCGTCAGCATTTT. The encoded protein is CASSAYTGRQHF.

Here the CDR3 reads CASSEGSGLQPQHF. As DNA, the CDR3 is TGTGCCAGCAGTGAAGGGTCAGGACTTCAGCCCCAGCATTTT. J is TRBJ1-5 and V is TRBV6-1; D gene ambiguous. CDR3 length: 14 residues. Germline CDR1 MNHNS, CDR2 SASEGT. V lost 1 base to trimming and J lost 6 bases, with 10 bases between them.

V is TRBV4-2 and J is TRBJ2-7; TRBD2 might be the D (5 bases). From germline, CDR1 is LGHNA and CDR2 YNFKEQ. The germline V and J ends were trimmed by 6 bases and 4 bases, with 13 bases remaining between them. CDR3 length: 13 amino acids. For the CDR3, the DNA is TGTGCCAGCAGTGAAGGGAGAGGATACGAGCAGTACTTC. Its protein is CASSEGRGYEQYF.

This rearrangement joins TRBV28 to TRBJ1-5; 9 bases are shared with TRBD1. CDR1 is MDHEN, CDR2 SYDVKM, per germline. This CDR3 comprises 14 residues. The junction had 5 bases not matched to a gene; V was cut back by 5 bases and J by 6 bases. The CDR3 DNA follows: TGTGCCAGCAGTACAGGGGGCGGGGTTCAGCCCCAGCATTTT. Translation: CASSTGGGVQPQHF.

The V and J genes are TRBV2 and TRBJ1-2; TRBD1 aligns across 8 bases. V gave up 4 bases and J gave up 2 bases; unmatched junction bases: 0. The CDR3 totals 13 residues. Germline V lookup: CDR1 SNHLY, CDR2 FYNNEI. The CDR3, as DNA: TGTGCCAGCAGTGGGGACAGGAACTATGGCTACACCTTC. Amino acid sequence: CASSGDRNYGYTF.

CDR3 in DNA: TGTGCCAGCAGCGGAACTAGCGGCCGCTACGAGCAGTACTTC. Encoded protein: CASSGTSGRYEQYF. This chain uses TRBV9 with TRBJ2-7, with 8 bases fitting TRBD2. The V segment lost 3 bases and the J segment 3 bases; nucleotides outside the gene matches: 5. CDR1 is SGDLS and CDR2 is YYNGEE in the germline V gene. This CDR3 has 14 residues.

Details on this clone: The junction and the germline gene differ at one end; a read error may be behind it. CDR3 sequence reads: CASSLQGQGTDTQYF. The CDR3 bases are TGTGCCAGCAGCTTGCAAGGACAGGGGACAGATACGCAGTATTTT. The chain employs TRBV5-1 and TRBJ2-3, with 9 bases that match TRBD1. The CDR3 covers 15 residues. Germline V gene lookup returns CDR1 SGHRS and CDR2 YFSETQ. Full variable domain (remainder filled in from reference TRBV5-1 and TRBJ2-3): KAGVTQTPRYLIKTRGQQVTLSCSPISGHRSVSWYQQTPGQGLQFLFEYFSETQRNKGNFPGRFSGRQFSNSRSEMNVSTLELGDSALYLCASSLQGQGTDTQYFGPGTRLTVL.

V usage is TRBV18 and J usage is TRBJ1-5, with a possible D match to TRBD1 (6 bases). Trimming stripped 4 bases from V and 2 bases from J, with 12 bases between. This CDR3 has 15 amino acids. CDR1 KGHSH and CDR2 LQKENI come from the germline V gene. CDR3 in amino acids: CASSLYRDGNQPQHF. Written as DNA, the CDR3 is TGTGCCAGCTCACTTTACAGGGACGGCAATCAGCCCCAGCATTTT.

The CDR3 DNA is TGTGCCAGCTCACCCGGGAGGAGCACCGGGGAGCTGTTTTTT. Translated: CASSPGRSTGELFF. The chain combines TRBV18 with TRBJ2-2; 7 bases fit TRBD2. The CDR3 loop spans 14 amino acids. V dropped 3 bases and J dropped 4; count of bases not matched to a gene: 2. Germline-derived CDR1 and CDR2 are KGHSH and LQKENI.

The chain carries TRBV10-3 and TRBJ2-7; D may be TRBD1 (6 bases). Looked up from germline, CDR1 is ENHRY and CDR2 is SYGVKD. The CDR3 loop spans 13 amino acids. V was pared by 8 bases and J by 7 bases, with 18 bases between. CDR3 DNA: TGTGCCATCGGACAGATCCCTGGGGGTGAGCAGTACTTC. Protein: CAIGQIPGGEQYF.

V usage is TRBV7-2 and J usage is TRBJ2-5; 12 bases map to TRBD2. This CDR3 has 16 amino acids. V shed 0 bases and J 11 bases; nucleotides not matched to a gene: 10. From germline, CDR1 is SGHTA and CDR2 FQGNSA. CDR3 in amino acids: CASSLALSSGRAPQYF. The CDR3 DNA sequence: TGTGCCAGCAGCTTAGCTCTCTCTAGCGGGAGGGCCCCACAGTACTTC. The complete variable domain, with remaining parts taken from reference TRBV7-2 and TRBJ2-5, reads GAGVSQSPSNKVTEKGKDVELRCDPISGHTALYWYRQSLGQGLEFLIYFQGNSAPDKSGLPSDRFSAERTGGSVSTLTIQRTQQEDSAVYLCASSLALSSGRAPQYFGPGTRLLVL.

The gene calls are TRBV2 and TRBJ1-4; 7 nucleotides agree with TRBD1. Germline V gene data show CDR1 as SNHLY and CDR2 as FYNNEI. V was clipped by 8 bases and J by 10 bases; unmatched bases: 16. This CDR3 comprises 15 residues. The CDR3 DNA reads TGTGCCAGCGGATTAGAAAAATTTCAGGGGGGAAAACTGTTTTTT. Its protein is CASGLEKFQGGKLFF.

Concerning this clone itself: Other DNA sequences from this sample encode an identical CDR3 as well. J is TRBJ2-3 and V is TRBV7-3, with TRBD1 matching over 9 bases. The J segment lost 3 bases and the V segment lost 6 bases, leaving 4 bases of the junction unmatched. The CDR3 covers 14 residues. Per germline, CDR1 SGHTA and CDR2 FQGTGA. The CDR3 loop is CASSLTGGTDTQYF. The CDR3 DNA sequence: TGTGCCAGCAGTTTGACAGGGGGTACAGATACGCAGTATTTT.